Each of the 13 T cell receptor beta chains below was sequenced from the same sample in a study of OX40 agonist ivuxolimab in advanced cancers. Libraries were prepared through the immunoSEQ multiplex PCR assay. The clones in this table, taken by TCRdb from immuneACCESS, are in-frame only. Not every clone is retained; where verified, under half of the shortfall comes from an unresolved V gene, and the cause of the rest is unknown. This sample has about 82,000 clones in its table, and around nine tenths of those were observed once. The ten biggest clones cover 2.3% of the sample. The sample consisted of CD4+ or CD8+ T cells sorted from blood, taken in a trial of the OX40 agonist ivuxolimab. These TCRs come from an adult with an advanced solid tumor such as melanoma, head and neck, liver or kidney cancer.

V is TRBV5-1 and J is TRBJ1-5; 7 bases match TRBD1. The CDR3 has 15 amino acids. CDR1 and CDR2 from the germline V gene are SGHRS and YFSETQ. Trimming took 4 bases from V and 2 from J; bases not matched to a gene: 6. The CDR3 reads CASSQAGGGNQPQHF. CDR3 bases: TGCGCCAGCAGCCAAGCAGGGGGAGGCAATCAGCCCCAGCATTTT.

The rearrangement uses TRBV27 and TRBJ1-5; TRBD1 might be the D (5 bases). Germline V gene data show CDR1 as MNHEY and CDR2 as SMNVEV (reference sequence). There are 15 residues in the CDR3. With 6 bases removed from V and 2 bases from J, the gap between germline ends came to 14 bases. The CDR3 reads CASRPIGGGNQPQHF. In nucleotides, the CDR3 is TGTGCCAGCAGGCCCATTGGGGGAGGCAATCAGCCCCAGCATTTT.

The DNA for the CDR3 is TGCGCCAGCAGCTCCCGGACAGGCCCTGAAGCTTTCTTT. This translates into CASSSRTGPEAFF. The gene calls are TRBV5-1 and TRBJ1-1; 7 bases are shared with TRBD1. The CDR3 has 13 amino acids. CDR1 SGHRS and CDR2 YFSETQ come from the germline V gene. Unmatched junction bases numbered 5, after V lost 3 bases and J lost 6 bases.

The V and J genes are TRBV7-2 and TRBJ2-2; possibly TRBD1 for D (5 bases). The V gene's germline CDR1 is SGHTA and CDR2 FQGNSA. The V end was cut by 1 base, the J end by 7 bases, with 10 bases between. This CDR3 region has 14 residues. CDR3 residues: CASSLVWQGGELFF. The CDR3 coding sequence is TGTGCCAGCAGCTTAGTCTGGCAGGGCGGGGAGCTGTTTTTT.

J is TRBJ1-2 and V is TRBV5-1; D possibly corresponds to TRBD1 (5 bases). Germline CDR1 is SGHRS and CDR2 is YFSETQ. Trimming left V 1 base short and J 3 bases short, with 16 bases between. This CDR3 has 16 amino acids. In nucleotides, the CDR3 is TGCGCCAGCAGCTTGAGGGTCCAGGGTGATCACTATGGCTACACCTTC. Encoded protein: CASSLRVQGDHYGYTF.

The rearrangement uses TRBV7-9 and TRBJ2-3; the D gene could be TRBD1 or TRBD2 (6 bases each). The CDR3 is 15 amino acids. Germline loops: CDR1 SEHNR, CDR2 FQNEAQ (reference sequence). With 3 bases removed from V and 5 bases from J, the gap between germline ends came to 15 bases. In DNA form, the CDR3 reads TGTGCCAGCAGCTTGGGCGGTGGAGGGGGAGATACGCAGTATTTT. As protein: CASSLGGGGGDTQYF.

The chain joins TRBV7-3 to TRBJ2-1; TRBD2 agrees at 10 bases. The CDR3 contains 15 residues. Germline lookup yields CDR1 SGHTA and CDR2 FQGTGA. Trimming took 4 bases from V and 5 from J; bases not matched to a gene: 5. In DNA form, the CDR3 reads TGTGCCAGCAGCTCTAGCGGACTAGCGGACAATGAGCAGTTCTTC. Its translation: CASSSSGLADNEQFF.

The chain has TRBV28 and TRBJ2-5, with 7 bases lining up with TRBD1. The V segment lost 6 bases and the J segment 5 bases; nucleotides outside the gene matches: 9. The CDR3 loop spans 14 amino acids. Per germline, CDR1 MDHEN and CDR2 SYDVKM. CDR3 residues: CASSRYRGRETQYF. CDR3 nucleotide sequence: TGTGCCAGCAGCCGCTACAGGGGCCGCGAGACCCAGTACTTC.

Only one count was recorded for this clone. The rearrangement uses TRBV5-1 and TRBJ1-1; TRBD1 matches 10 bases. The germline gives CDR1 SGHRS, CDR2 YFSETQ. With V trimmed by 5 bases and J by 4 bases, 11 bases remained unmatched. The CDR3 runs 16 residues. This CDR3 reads CASRKAPGQGFTEAFF. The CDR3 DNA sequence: TGCGCCAGCAGGAAGGCCCCGGGACAGGGGTTCACTGAAGCTTTCTTT.

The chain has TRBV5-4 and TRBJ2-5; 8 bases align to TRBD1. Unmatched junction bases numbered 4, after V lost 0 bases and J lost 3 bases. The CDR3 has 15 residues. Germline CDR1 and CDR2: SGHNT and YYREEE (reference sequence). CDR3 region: CASSLGAGGEETQYF. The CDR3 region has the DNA TGTGCCAGCAGCTTGGGGGCAGGGGGCGAAGAGACCCAGTACTTC.

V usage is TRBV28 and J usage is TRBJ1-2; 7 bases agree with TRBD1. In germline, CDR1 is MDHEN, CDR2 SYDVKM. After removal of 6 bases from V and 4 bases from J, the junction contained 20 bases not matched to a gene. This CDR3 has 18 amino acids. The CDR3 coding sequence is TGTGCCAGCAGACTAATTTTACCGACAGGGCTACCTATCTATGGCTACACCTTC. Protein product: CASRLILPTGLPIYGYTF.

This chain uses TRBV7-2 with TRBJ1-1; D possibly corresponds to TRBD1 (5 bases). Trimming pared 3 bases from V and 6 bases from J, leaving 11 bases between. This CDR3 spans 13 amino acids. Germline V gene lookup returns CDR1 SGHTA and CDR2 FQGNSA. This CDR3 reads CASSFSRVSEAFF. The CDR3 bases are TGTGCCAGCAGCTTCAGCAGGGTATCTGAAGCTTTCTTT.

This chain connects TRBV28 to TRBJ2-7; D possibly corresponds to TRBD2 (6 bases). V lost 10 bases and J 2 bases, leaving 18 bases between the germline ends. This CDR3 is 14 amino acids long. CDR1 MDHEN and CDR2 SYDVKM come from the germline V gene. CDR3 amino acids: CAIRDGRDPYEQYF. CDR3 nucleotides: TGTGCCATCAGAGACGGGCGGGACCCCTACGAGCAGTACTTC.